What follows is one TCR beta chain and its context. In the original analysis: It was from reference gene primer amplification that nucleated cell counts were estimated. TCRdb's copy holds only in-frame clones and misses some; the assay was immunoSEQ multiplex PCR. V, J and clone size derive from that table, while D and trimming were established from the DNA sequence. The sample consists of approximately 180,000 clones, around 90% of them appearing once. These data are taken from a study of blood T cell repertoires in COVID-19. Study background: Spain, Italy and the United States supplied samples that represented acute and convalescent COVID-19. The analysed material was cDNA or gDNA that came from T cells, B-cell-depleted T cells, or PBMCs.

J was trimmed by 8 bases and V by 6 bases; bases with no gene match: 8. The length of the CDR3 is 13 residues. The chain combines TRBV12-3 or TRBV12-4 with TRBJ1-2, with 8 bases lining up with TRBD1. Material for sequencing was peripheral blood. The receptor comes from a man between 40 and 49 years old with active or convalescent COVID-19. CDR3 coding DNA: TGTGCCAGCAGACCGGACAGGGCCCTCGGCTACACCTTC. Encoded protein: CASRPDRALGYTF.